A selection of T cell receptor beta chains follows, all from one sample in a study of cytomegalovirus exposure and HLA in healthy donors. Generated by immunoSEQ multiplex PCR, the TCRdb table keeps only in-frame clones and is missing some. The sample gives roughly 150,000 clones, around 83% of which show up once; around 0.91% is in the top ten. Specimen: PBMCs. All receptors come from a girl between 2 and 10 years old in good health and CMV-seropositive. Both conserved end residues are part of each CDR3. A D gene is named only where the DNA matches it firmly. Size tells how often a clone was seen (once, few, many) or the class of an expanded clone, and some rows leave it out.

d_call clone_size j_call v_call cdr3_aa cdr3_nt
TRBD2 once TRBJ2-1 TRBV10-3 CAIIRSGTYNEQFF TGTGCCATCATCCGTAGCGGGACTTACAATGAGCAGTTCTTC
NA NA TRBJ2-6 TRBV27 CASSSTRGRTGANVLTF TGTGCCAGCAGTTCGACACGGGGAAGGACTGGGGCCAACGTCCTGACTTTC
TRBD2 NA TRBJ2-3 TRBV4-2 CASSIAGGLTDTQYF TGTGCCAGCAGTATAGCGGGAGGGCTCACAGATACGCAGTATTTT
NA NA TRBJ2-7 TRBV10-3 CAISERLPTILVTEDSYEQYF TGTGCCATCAGTGAGCGATTACCTACTATCCTAGTGACGGAAGATTCCTACGAGCAGTACTTC
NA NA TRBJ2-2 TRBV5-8 CASSLVDLGTGELFF TGTGCCAGCAGCTTGGTGGACTTGGGCACCGGGGAGCTGTTTTTT
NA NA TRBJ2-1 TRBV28 CASREWLHNEQFF TGTGCCAGCAGGGAGTGGCTCCACAATGAGCAGTTCTTC
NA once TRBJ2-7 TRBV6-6 CASSYLDSTYEQYF TGTGCCAGCAGTTACCTGGACAGTACCTACGAGCAGTACTTC
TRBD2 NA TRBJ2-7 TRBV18 CASSPLHWTSGSQNEQYF TGTGCCAGCTCACCACTCCACTGGACTAGCGGGAGTCAAAACGAGCAGTACTTC
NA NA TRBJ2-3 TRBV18 CASSPPALTDTQYF TGTGCCAGCTCACCACCGGCCTTAACAGATACGCAGTATTTT
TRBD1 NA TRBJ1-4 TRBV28 CASSLRPGQGRVKLFF TGTGCCAGCAGTTTACGTCCGGGACAGGGGAGGGTAAAACTGTTTTTT
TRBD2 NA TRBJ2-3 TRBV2 CARGTSGRASTDTQYF TGTGCCAGGGGGACTAGCGGGAGGGCTAGCACAGATACGCAGTATTTT
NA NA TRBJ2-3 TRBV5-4 CASSSGEHRDTQYF TGTGCCAGCAGTTCGGGAGAGCACAGAGATACGCAGTATTTT
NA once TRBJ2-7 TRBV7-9 CATSGIAGYEQYF TGTGCCACCTCCGGGATCGCGGGGTACGAGCAGTACTTC
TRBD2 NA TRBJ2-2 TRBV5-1 CASSLSSAGVGTGELFF TGCGCCAGCAGCTTAAGTTCAGCGGGAGTGGGCACCGGGGAGCTGTTTTTT
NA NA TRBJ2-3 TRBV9 CASSLNTDTQYF TGTGCCAGCAGCCTAAACACAGATACGCAGTATTTT
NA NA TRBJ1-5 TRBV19 CASWANSNQPQHF TGTGCCAGTTGGGCAAATAGCAATCAGCCCCAGCATTTT
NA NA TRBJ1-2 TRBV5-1 CASSLPSRGGYTF TGCGCCAGCAGCTTGCCCAGCCGAGGGGGCTACACCTTC
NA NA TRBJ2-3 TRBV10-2 CASSRLDDTQYF TGCGCCAGCAGTAGACTAGACGATACGCAGTATTTT
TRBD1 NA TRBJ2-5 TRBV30 CAWSVQGAEETQYF TGTGCCTGGAGTGTACAGGGGGCAGAGGAGACCCAGTACTTC
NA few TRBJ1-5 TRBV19 CASSPRLVRAAFVGQPQHF TGTGCCAGTAGTCCCCGACTAGTCCGGGCCGCCTTCGTCGGGCAGCCCCAGCATTTT
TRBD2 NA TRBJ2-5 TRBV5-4 CASSVGLARGEETQYF TGTGCCAGCAGCGTGGGACTAGCGCGGGGGGAAGAGACCCAGTACTTC
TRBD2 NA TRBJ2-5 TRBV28 CASSLSLAEETQYF TGTGCCAGCAGTTTATCACTAGCGGAAGAGACCCAGTACTTC
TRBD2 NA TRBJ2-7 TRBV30 CAWSAGTSAEQYF TGTGCCTGGAGCGCTGGGACTAGCGCCGAGCAGTACTTC
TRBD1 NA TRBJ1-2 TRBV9 CASSQGQNYGYTF TGTGCCAGCAGCCAGGGACAGAACTATGGCTACACCTTC
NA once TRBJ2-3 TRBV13 CASSLPPFLTQYF TGTGCCAGCAGCTTACCTCCTTTTTTGACGCAGTATTTT
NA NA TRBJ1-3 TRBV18 CASSPIPTGGNTIYF TGTGCCAGCTCACCTATTCCGACAGGCGGAAACACCATATATTTT
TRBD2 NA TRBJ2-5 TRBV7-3 CASSLGGWTSGETQYF TGTGCCAGCAGCTTAGGGGGCTGGACTAGCGGAGAGACCCAGTACTTC
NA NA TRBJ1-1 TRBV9 CASSVDSDPNTEAFF TGTGCCAGCAGCGTGGACAGCGATCCGAACACTGAAGCTTTCTTT
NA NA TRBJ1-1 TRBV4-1 CASSGGTEAFF TGCGCCAGCTCCGGGGGCACTGAAGCTTTCTTT
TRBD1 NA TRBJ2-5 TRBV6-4 CASSNGTGGFETQYF TGTGCCAGCAGTAATGGGACAGGGGGTTTCGAGACCCAGTACTTC
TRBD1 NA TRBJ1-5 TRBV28 CASSMTGWEDQTQHF TGTGCCAGCAGCATGACAGGGTGGGAGGATCAGACCCAGCATTTT
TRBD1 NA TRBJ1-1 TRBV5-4 CASSLPPGQGNTEAFF TGTGCCAGCAGCCTACCTCCGGGACAGGGGAACACTGAAGCTTTCTTT
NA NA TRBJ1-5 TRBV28 CASSFGSLGTQHF TGTGCCAGCAGTTTCGGGTCACTAGGGACCCAGCATTTT
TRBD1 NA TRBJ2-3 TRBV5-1 CASSLGQGGDTQYF TGCGCCAGCAGCTTGGGACAGGGTGGAGATACGCAGTATTTT
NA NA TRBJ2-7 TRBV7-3 CASSLEGRGYEQYF TGTGCCAGCAGCCTAGAGGGCAGGGGCTACGAGCAGTACTTC
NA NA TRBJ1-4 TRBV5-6 CASSSGSPKGKLFF TGTGCCAGCAGCTCGGGGTCCCCCAAGGGAAAACTGTTTTTT
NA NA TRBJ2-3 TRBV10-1 CASSPTAGDTQYF TGCGCCAGCAGTCCAACGGCCGGGGATACGCAGTATTTT
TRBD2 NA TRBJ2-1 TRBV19 CASRTSLLAGADEQFF TGTGCCAGTAGGACCTCCCTTCTAGCGGGAGCAGATGAGCAGTTCTTC
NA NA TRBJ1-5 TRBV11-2 CASSPHRGNQPQHF TGTGCCAGCAGCCCCCATCGGGGCAATCAGCCCCAGCATTTT
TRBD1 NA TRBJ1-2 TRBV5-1 CASSLLGQGSDGYTF TGCGCCAGCAGCTTGTTGGGACAGGGGTCGGATGGCTACACCTTC
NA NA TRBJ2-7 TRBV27 CASRTLGSPSEQYF TGTGCCAGCAGAACACTAGGAAGCCCCTCCGAGCAGTACTTC
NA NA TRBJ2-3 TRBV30 CAWSRWGGADTQYF TGTGCCTGGAGTAGGTGGGGGGGCGCCGATACGCAGTATTTT
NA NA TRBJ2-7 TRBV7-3 CNQGGTPGRYEQYF TGTAACCAAGGAGGGACCCCTGGACGGTACGAGCAGTACTTC
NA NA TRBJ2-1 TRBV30 CAWSGEGSREQFF TGTGCCTGGAGTGGAGAGGGTTCGCGGGAGCAGTTCTTC
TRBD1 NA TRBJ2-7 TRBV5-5 CASSSFPRTGGYEQYF TGTGCCAGCAGCTCCTTTCCCCGGACAGGGGGCTACGAGCAGTACTTC
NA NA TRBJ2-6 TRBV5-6 CASSLVAASSGANVLTF TGTGCCAGCAGCTTGGTGGCGGCCAGCTCTGGGGCCAACGTCCTGACTTTC
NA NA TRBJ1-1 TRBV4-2 CASSHGGNTEAFF TGTGCCAGCAGCCACGGCGGGAACACTGAAGCTTTCTTT